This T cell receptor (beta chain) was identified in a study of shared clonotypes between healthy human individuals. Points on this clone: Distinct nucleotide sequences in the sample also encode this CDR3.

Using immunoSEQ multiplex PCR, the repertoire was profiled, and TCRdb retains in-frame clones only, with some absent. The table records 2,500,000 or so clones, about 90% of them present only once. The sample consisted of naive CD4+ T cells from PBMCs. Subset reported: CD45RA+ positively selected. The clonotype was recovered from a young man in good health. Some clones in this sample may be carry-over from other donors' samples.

The CDR3 is CAWSGDSNQPQHF. CDR3 sequence (DNA): TGTGCCTGGAGTGGGGACAGCAATCAGCCCCAGCATTTT. The rearrangement uses TRBV30 and TRBJ1-5; weak D call: TRBD1 (5 bases). The CDR3 has 13 amino acids. Germline CDR1 GTSNPN, CDR2 SVGIG (reference sequence). V dropped 1 base and J dropped 1 base, with 5 bases sitting between them.